A single sample gave rise to the 5 T cell receptor beta chains below, sequenced in a study of shared clonotypes between healthy human individuals. Sequencing used immunoSEQ multiplex PCR; TCRdb keeps in-frame clones, though not all of them. The repertoire consists of over 850,000 clones, with approximately 80% occurring once and the leading ten covering about 0.52%. Specimen: memory CD4+ T cells from PBMCs. As to subset: CD45RA-negative fraction. The receptor set was obtained from a man between 18 and 29 years old in good health. Some clones in this sample may be carry-over from other donors' samples.

This clone was seen only a few times. The chain has TRBV11-1 and TRBJ2-7, with 9 bases fitting TRBD2. In germline, CDR1 is SGHAT, CDR2 FQDESV (reference sequence). V lost 5 bases to trimming and J lost 2 bases; unmatched junction nucleotides: 7. The length of the CDR3 is 15 residues. CDR3 coding DNA: TGTGCCAGCAGCAGCGCGACTAGCGGTACCTACGAGCAGTACTTC. Its protein is CASSSATSGTYEQYF.

The chain employs TRBV30 and TRBJ2-7, with 9 positions matching TRBD1. V lost 7 bases and J lost 6; bases outside the gene matches: 10. There are 13 residues in the CDR3. Germline V gene sequence: CDR1 GTSNPN, CDR2 SVGIG (reference sequence). DNA for the CDR3: TGTGCCTCGAAGGGACAGGGAAGAGTCGAGCAGTACTTC. This codes for CASKGQGRVEQYF.

The count of this clone is one. Other DNA sequences in this sample translate to the same CDR3. DNA of the CDR3: TGTGCCAGCAGCTTAGATCGGGACACCGGGGAGCTGTTTTTT. This sequence encodes CASSLDRDTGELFF. V usage is TRBV11-3 and J usage is TRBJ2-2; no reliable D call. V was shortened by 0 bases and J by 3 bases, with 5 bases between the two germline ends. CDR3 length: 14 residues. CDR1 and CDR2 from the germline V gene are SGHNT and YENEEA.

The chain combines TRBV4-1 with TRBJ1-3; 11 positions match TRBD1. Per the germline V gene, CDR1 is MGHRA and CDR2 is YSYEKL. This CDR3 has 15 residues. Trimming took 5 bases from V and 2 from J; bases not matched to a gene: 2. The CDR3 DNA is TGCGCCAGCAGCAGGGGACAGGGGGCTGGAAACACCATATATTTT. Its protein product is CASSRGQGAGNTIYF.

The chain is built from TRBV7-3 and TRBJ2-2; D is uncertain. CDR1 is SGHTA, CDR2 FQGTGA, per germline. There are 12 residues in the CDR3. With 5 bases removed from V and 1 base from J, the gap between germline ends came to 2 bases. CDR3 residues: CASSGNTGELFF. CDR3 sequence (DNA): TGTGCCAGCAGCGGGAACACCGGGGAGCTGTTTTTT.